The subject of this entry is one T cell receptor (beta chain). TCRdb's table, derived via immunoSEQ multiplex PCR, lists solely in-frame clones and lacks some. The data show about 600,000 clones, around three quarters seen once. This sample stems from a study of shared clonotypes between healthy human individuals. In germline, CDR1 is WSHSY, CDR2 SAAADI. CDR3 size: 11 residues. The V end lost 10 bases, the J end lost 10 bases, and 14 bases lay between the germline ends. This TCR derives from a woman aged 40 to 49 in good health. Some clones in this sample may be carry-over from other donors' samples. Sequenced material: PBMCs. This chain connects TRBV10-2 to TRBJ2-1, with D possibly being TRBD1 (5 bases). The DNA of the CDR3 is TGCGCCACCTCAGGGTTGCGAGAGCAGTTCTTC. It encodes CATSGLREQFF.